These 28 T cell receptor beta chains originate from one sample sequenced in a study of blood T cell repertoires in COVID-19 (dated by TCRdb to the early 2020s). The library was generated by the immunoSEQ multiplex PCR assay. As stored in TCRdb, this immuneACCESS dataset retains in-frame rearrangements with V and J assigned. A fraction of the clones does not appear; measured against another copy, unresolved V genes explain less than half of the discrepancy, and the remainder lacks a known reason. The sample has roughly 200,000 clones on record, about 90% of them singletons. The ten largest clones add up to approximately 3.3% of the sample. The source material was PBMCs or T cells enriched from blood (not recorded which). The receptors come from a woman aged 45-60 years in a cohort exposed to, infected with or recovered from COVID-19 (not recorded which).

The V call is TRBV5-1, the J call TRBJ2-7, with TRBD2 matching 7 bases. V was pared by 0 bases and J by 3 bases, with 6 bases of the junction left unmatched. The V gene's germline CDR1 is SGHRS and CDR2 YFSETQ. The CDR3 length is 15 residues. The CDR3 region is CASSLGFSGGYEQYF. In DNA, the CDR3 is TGCGCCAGCAGCTTGGGTTTTTCGGGGGGCTACGAGCAGTACTTC.

The chain has TRBV3-1 (or the pseudogene TRBV3-2) and TRBJ1-1; D remains unclear. The CDR3 spans 13 residues. Trimming removed 1 base at V and 6 bases at J, with 9 bases between. Germline V gives CDR1 LGHDT, CDR2 YNNKEL (reference sequence). The CDR3 spells CASSQAGSPEAFF. The CDR3 bases are TGTGCCAGCAGCCAAGCCGGGAGTCCTGAAGCTTTCTTT.

The chain employs TRBV28 and TRBJ1-4; a weak D match, TRBD1 (5 bases). The CDR3 covers 15 residues. Germline CDR1 reads MDHEN; CDR2 reads SYDVKM. V was shortened by 6 bases and J by 0 bases, with 11 bases between the two germline ends. CDR3 nucleotides: TGTGCCAGCAGCATGGGGGGACCAACTAATGAAAAACTGTTTTTT. Protein sequence: CASSMGGPTNEKLFF.

CDR3 residues: CASSLRSGLGNQPQHF. In nucleotides, the CDR3 is TGTGCCAGCAGCTTAAGGTCAGGCCTTGGCAATCAGCCCCAGCATTTT. The rearrangement joins TRBV7-2 to TRBJ1-5; D unclear. V was pared by 2 bases and J by 2 bases, with 13 bases between. The CDR3 runs to 16 residues. CDR1 is SGHTA and CDR2 is FQGNSA in the germline V gene.

V gene TRBV18 combines with J gene TRBJ1-4, with 9 bases fitting TRBD1. The CDR3 covers 15 residues. The germline V gene has CDR1 KGHSH and CDR2 LQKENI. The V gene end was trimmed by 3 bases and the J gene end by 9 bases; junction bases not matched to a gene: 8. CDR3 region: CASSPTGGDSKKLFF. The CDR3 region has the DNA TGTGCCAGCTCACCGACAGGGGGGGACAGTAAAAAACTGTTTTTT.

The V and J genes are TRBV19 and TRBJ1-5; a possible D gene is TRBD1 (5 bases). Germline V CDR1 and CDR2: LNHDA, SQIVND (reference sequence). The CDR3 covers 16 residues. The V end lost 1 base, the J end lost 3 bases, and 13 bases lay between the germline ends. The CDR3 nucleotides are TGTGCCAGTAGTATAGGCTGGGGGGGAGACAATCAGCCCCAGCATTTT. Its translation: CASSIGWGGDNQPQHF. The full variable domain, rest sourced from reference TRBV19 and TRBJ1-5, is DGGITQSPKYLFRKEGQNVTLSCEQNLNHDAMYWYRQDPGQGLRLIYYSQIVNDFQKGDIAEGYSVSREKKESFPLTVTSAQKNPTAFYLCASSIGWGGDNQPQHFGDGTRLSIL.

The genes are TRBV4-1 and TRBJ2-4, with a tentative D call TRBD1 (6 bases). CDR3 length equals 17 residues. The germline V gene encodes CDR1 MGHRA and CDR2 YSYEKL. Between the trimmed V and J ends, which lost 4 bases and 0 bases, there was a span of 16 bases. The CDR3 sequence is CASSLQGFPLAKNIQYF. The CDR3 DNA follows: TGCGCCAGCAGCCTACAGGGATTTCCACTAGCCAAAAACATTCAGTACTTC.

This clone has just one count. The rearrangement links TRBV5-1 to TRBJ2-2; D possibly corresponds to TRBD1 (7 bases). V was shortened by 9 bases and J by 7 bases, with 22 bases between the two germline ends. Germline CDR1 is SGHRS and CDR2 is YFSETQ. This CDR3 is built from 15 residues. CDR3: CATGLGAGGFGELFF. The CDR3 nucleotides are TGCGCCACCGGATTGGGCGCAGGGGGGTTCGGGGAGCTGTTTTTT.

The V and J genes are TRBV28 and TRBJ2-7; the D is unclear. The CDR3 sequence is 12 residues long. The germline V gene has CDR1 MDHEN and CDR2 SYDVKM. Trimming cost V 5 bases and J 4 bases, with 9 bases left between them. The CDR3 DNA reads TGTGCCAGCAGTAGGCGGCGGTACGAGCAGTACTTC. As protein: CASSRRRYEQYF.

This clone was found once. The chain's CDR3 is CASSSPDRGLEAFF. In nucleotides, the CDR3 is TGTGCCAGCAGTTCCCCCGACAGGGGGCTTGAAGCTTTCTTT. The genes are TRBV6-2 or TRBV6-3 and TRBJ1-1; 10 nucleotides align to TRBD1. V shed 4 bases, J shed 7 bases, and the junction held 6 bases outside the gene matches. Germline CDR1 reads MNHEY; CDR2 reads SVGEGT. The CDR3 runs 14 residues.

The chain links TRBV9 to TRBJ2-1; TRBD2 agrees at 10 bases. Losses at the gene ends were 6 bases for V and 8 bases for J; bases not matched to a gene: 8. The germline CDR1 and CDR2 sequences are SGDLS and YYNGEE. The CDR3 extends over 14 amino acids. Here the CDR3 DNA reads TGTGCCAGCACAGCTCTAGCGGGGGTAGATGAGCAGTTCTTC. Translated, it gives CASTALAGVDEQFF.

This clone was picked up one time. This specimen includes other DNA sequences encoding the same CDR3. The genes are TRBV15 and TRBJ2-1, with 10 positions matching TRBD1. The CDR3 loop spans 15 amino acids. After removal of 4 bases from V and 4 bases from J, the junction contained 4 bases not matched to a gene. The germline V gene has CDR1 LNHNV and CDR2 YYDKDF (reference sequence). The CDR3 sequence: CATSMGTGAYNEQFF. DNA of the CDR3: TGTGCCACCAGCATGGGGACAGGGGCGTACAATGAGCAGTTCTTC.

The chain joins TRBV5-6 to TRBJ1-6, with a possible D match to TRBD1 (5 bases). Trimming shortened V by 5 bases and J by 0 bases, and 15 bases separated the two germline ends. CDR3 length equals 17 residues. The V gene's germline CDR1 is SGHDT and CDR2 YYEEEE. Here the CDR3 reads CASSYFRVSSYNSPLHF. DNA of the CDR3: TGTGCCAGCAGTTATTTCAGGGTATCCTCCTATAATTCACCCCTCCACTTT.

The chain combines TRBV6-5 with TRBJ1-2, with 7 bases aligning to TRBD1. The CDR3 extends over 14 amino acids. CDR1 and CDR2 (germline): MNHEY, SVGAGI. V was pared by 0 bases and J by 4 bases, with 2 bases of the junction left unmatched. The CDR3 region has the DNA TGTGCCAGCAGTTACTCTAAGGGGGCCTATGGCTACACCTTC. This translates into CASSYSKGAYGYTF.

The rearrangement joins TRBV7-9 to TRBJ1-2; TRBD1 agrees at 12 bases. Germline trimming cut 5 bases from V and 2 bases from J; bases unmatched to any gene: 9. Germline CDR1 is SEHNR and CDR2 is FQNEAQ (reference sequence). The CDR3 has 17 residues. CDR3 DNA sequence: TGTGCCAGCAGCGGGTGGGGACAGGGGGCAATCAACTATGGCTACACCTTC. The encoded protein is CASSGWGQGAINYGYTF.

The chain joins TRBV5-1 to TRBJ1-2, with a weak D call TRBD1 (6 bases). V dropped 1 base and J dropped 6 bases, with 10 bases sitting between them. The CDR3 has 13 residues. In germline, CDR1 is SGHRS, CDR2 YFSETQ. The CDR3 protein is CASSLMSGDGYTF. The CDR3 DNA follows: TGCGCCAGCAGCTTGATGTCAGGGGATGGCTACACCTTC.

This clone was detected once. This chain connects TRBV15 to TRBJ1-6; TRBD1 agrees at 8 bases. V shed 6 bases and J 8 bases; nucleotides not matched to a gene: 6. This CDR3 has 14 amino acids. CDR1 is LNHNV and CDR2 is YYDKDF in the germline V gene (reference sequence). Here the CDR3 DNA reads TGTGCCACCAGAATGGACAGGGTCGATTCACCCCTCCACTTT. Its translation is CATRMDRVDSPLHF.

This chain joins TRBV28 and TRBJ1-1; possible D gene TRBD1, 5 bases. This CDR3 has 12 residues. Germline lookup yields CDR1 MDHEN and CDR2 SYDVKM. The CDR3 nucleotides are TGTTCTTGGCAGGGCTTGAACACTGAAGCTTTCTTT. Protein: CSWQGLNTEAFF.

This rearrangement joins TRBV11-1 to TRBJ1-3, with D uncertain. Germline V CDR1 and CDR2: SGHAT, FQDESV (reference sequence). Trimming took 4 bases from V and 1 from J, leaving 5 bases between them. This CDR3 contains 13 residues. The CDR3 DNA reads as TGTGCCAGCAGCTCCGGGTCTGGAAACACCATATATTTT. This gives the protein CASSSGSGNTIYF.

V usage is TRBV7-9 and J usage is TRBJ2-3, with TRBD2 matching 7 bases. V shed 0 bases, J shed 6 bases, and the junction held 9 bases outside the gene matches. This CDR3 spans 16 amino acids. Germline assignment: CDR1 SEHNR and CDR2 FQNEAQ (reference sequence). CDR3 DNA sequence: TGTGCCAGCAGCTTAGCCAAAGCGGGGACTTGGGATACGCAGTATTTT. This sequence encodes CASSLAKAGTWDTQYF.

This clone was seen just once. The V and J genes are TRBV10-3 and TRBJ2-5; 9 bases are a match to TRBD2. The CDR3 consists of 20 residues. V lost 2 bases, J lost 0 bases, and 16 bases stayed unmatched. The germline gives CDR1 ENHRY, CDR2 SYGVKD. Written as DNA, the CDR3 is TGTGCCATCAGTGAGGAAGGTTGGCTAGCGGGGACCGGTTACCAAGAGACCCAGTACTTC. This encodes CAISEEGWLAGTGYQETQYF.

The genes are TRBV9 and TRBJ2-2, with a weak D call TRBD1 (6 bases). This CDR3 is built from 14 residues. Germline V lookup: CDR1 SGDLS, CDR2 YYNGEE. Trimming removed 4 bases at V and 5 bases at J, with 12 bases between. CDR3 in DNA: TGTGCCAGCAGCCTATCACAGGGAACCGGGGAGCTGTTTTTT. Translation gives CASSLSQGTGELFF.

The CDR3 sequence: CATMGLNEQFF. The CDR3 DNA is TGTGCCACCATGGGACTCAATGAGCAGTTCTTC. The J gene is TRBJ2-1, the V gene TRBV3-1 (or the pseudogene TRBV3-2); D possibly corresponds to TRBD2 (6 bases). V was pared by 10 bases and J by 6 bases, with 10 bases between. The germline CDR1 and CDR2 sequences are LGHDT and YNNKEL (reference sequence). This CDR3 comprises 11 residues.

This clone was detected once. V gene TRBV19 combines with J gene TRBJ1-5; D gene unclear. V was cut by 1 base and J by 5 bases, with 9 bases left in between. The CDR3 runs 14 residues. CDR1 and CDR2 from the germline V gene are LNHDA and SQIVND (reference sequence). The CDR3 sequence: CASSIAVKYQPQHF. The CDR3 DNA follows: TGTGCCAGTAGTATAGCGGTAAAATATCAGCCCCAGCATTTT. Using reference TRBV19 and TRBJ1-5 for the parts outside the CDR3, the full variable domain is DGGITQSPKYLFRKEGQNVTLSCEQNLNHDAMYWYRQDPGQGLRLIYYSQIVNDFQKGDIAEGYSVSREKKESFPLTVTSAQKNPTAFYLCASSIAVKYQPQHFGDGTRLSIL.

About this clone: Additional DNA sequences in this sample encode the identical CDR3. This chain uses TRBV7-2 with TRBJ1-1; D gene uncertain. Per germline, CDR1 SGHTA and CDR2 FQGNSA. Trimming took off 5 bases at V and 1 base at J, with 8 bases between the two ends. CDR3 length: 13 amino acids. This CDR3 reads CASSLRQNTEAFF. CDR3 in DNA: TGTGCCAGCAGCCTTCGACAGAACACTGAAGCTTTCTTT.

This rearrangement joins TRBV19 to TRBJ1-3, with D possibly being TRBD1 (6 bases). Germline CDR1 LNHDA, CDR2 SQIVND (reference sequence). The ends were cut back, 6 bases at V and 4 bases at J, with 13 bases in the middle. The CDR3 totals 14 residues. CDR3 loop: CASSTGIIGNTIYF. As DNA, the CDR3 is TGTGCCAGTAGCACAGGGATTATCGGAAACACCATATATTTT. Looking up the rest from reference TRBV19 and TRBJ1-3 gives the full variable domain: DGGITQSPKYLFRKEGQNVTLSCEQNLNHDAMYWYRQDPGQGLRLIYYSQIVNDFQKGDIAEGYSVSREKKESFPLTVTSAQKNPTAFYLCASSTGIIGNTIYFGEGSWLTVV.

The chain carries TRBV6-5 and TRBJ1-1; TRBD1 matches at 9 bases. Looked up from germline, CDR1 is MNHEY and CDR2 is SVGAGI. V shed 0 bases and J 5 bases; nucleotides not matched to a gene: 4. This CDR3 is built from 15 residues. The CDR3 is CASSYSQGAGTEAFF. As DNA, the CDR3 is TGTGCCAGCAGTTACTCACAGGGGGCAGGGACTGAAGCTTTCTTT.

This clone has only one observation. The CDR3 nucleotides read TGTGCCAGCAGCTTCCCTACTGACAGGGGCATTGAAGGCTACACCTTC. It codes for CASSFPTDRGIEGYTF. This sequence joins TRBV5-4 and TRBJ1-2; 8 bases fit TRBD1. The CDR3 is 16 amino acids. V dropped 2 bases and J dropped 8; count of bases not matched to a gene: 14. Germline values: CDR1 SGHNT, CDR2 YYREEE (reference sequence).